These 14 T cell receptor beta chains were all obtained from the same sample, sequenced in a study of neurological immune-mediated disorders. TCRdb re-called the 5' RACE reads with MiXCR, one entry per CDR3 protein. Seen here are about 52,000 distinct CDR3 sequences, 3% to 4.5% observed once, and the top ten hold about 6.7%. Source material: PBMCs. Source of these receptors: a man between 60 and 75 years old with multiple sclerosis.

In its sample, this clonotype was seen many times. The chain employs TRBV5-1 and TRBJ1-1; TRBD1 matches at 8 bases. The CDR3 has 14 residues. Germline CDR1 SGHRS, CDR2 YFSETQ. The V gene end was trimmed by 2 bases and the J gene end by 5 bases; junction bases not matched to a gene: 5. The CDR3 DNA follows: TGCGCCAGCAGCTTAGACAGGGGAAGGACTGAAGCTTTCTTT. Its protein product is CASSLDRGRTEAFF.

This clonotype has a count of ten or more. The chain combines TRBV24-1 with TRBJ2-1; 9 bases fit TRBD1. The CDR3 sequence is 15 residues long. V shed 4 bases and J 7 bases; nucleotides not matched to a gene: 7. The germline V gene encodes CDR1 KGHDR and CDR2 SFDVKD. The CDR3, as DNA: TGTGCCACCAGTGAACCAGGACAGGGGTCAAATGAGCAGTTCTTC. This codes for CATSEPGQGSNEQFF.

The CDR3 sequence is CASSLNTLNEKLFF. The CDR3 DNA sequence: TGCGCCAGCAGCCTGAATACACTGAATGAAAAACTGTTTTTT. This chain connects TRBV5-1 to TRBJ1-4; no reliable D call. The CDR3 sequence is 14 residues long. V dropped 4 bases and J dropped 5 bases, with 12 bases sitting between them. Germline assignment: CDR1 SGHRS and CDR2 YFSETQ. Full variable domain (missing parts from reference TRBV5-1 and TRBJ1-4): KAGVTQTPRYLIKTRGQQVTLSCSPISGHRSVSWYQQTPGQGLQFLFEYFSETQRNKGNFPGRFSGRQFSNSRSEMNVSTLELGDSALYLCASSLNTLNEKLFFGSGTQLSVL.

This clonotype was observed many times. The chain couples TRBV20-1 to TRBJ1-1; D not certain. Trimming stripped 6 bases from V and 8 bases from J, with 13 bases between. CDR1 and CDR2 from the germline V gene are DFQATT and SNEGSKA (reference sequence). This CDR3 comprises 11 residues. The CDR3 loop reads CSAHLVPEAFF. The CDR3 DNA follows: TGCAGTGCGCACCTTGTTCCCGAAGCTTTCTTT.

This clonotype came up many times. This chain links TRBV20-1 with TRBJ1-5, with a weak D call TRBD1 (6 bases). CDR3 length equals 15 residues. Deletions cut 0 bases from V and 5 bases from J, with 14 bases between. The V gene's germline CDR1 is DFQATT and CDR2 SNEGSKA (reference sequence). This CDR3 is CSARDIEGGYQPQHF. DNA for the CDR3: TGCAGTGCTAGAGATATAGAAGGGGGTTATCAGCCCCAGCATTTT.

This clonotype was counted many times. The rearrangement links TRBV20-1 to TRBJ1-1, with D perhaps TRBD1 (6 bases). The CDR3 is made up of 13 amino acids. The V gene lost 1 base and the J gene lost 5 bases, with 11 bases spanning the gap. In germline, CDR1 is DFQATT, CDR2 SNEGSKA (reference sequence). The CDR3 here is CSARGSRGTEAFF. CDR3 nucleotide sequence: TGCAGTGCTAGAGGGTCCAGGGGAACTGAAGCTTTCTTT.

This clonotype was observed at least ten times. For the CDR3, the DNA is TGTGCCAGCACTTTGACTAGCGGGGCCTACAATGAGCAGTTCTTC. This translates into CASTLTSGAYNEQFF. This chain links TRBV27 with TRBJ2-1; 11 nucleotides agree with TRBD2. The junction had 4 bases not matched to a gene; V was cut back by 7 bases and J by 2 bases. The CDR3 contains 15 residues. Germline V CDR1 and CDR2: MNHEY, SMNVEV (reference sequence).

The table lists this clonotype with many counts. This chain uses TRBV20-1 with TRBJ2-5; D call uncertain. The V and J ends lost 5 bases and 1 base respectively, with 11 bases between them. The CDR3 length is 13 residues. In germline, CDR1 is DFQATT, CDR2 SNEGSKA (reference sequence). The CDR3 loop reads CSAQDGPQETQYF. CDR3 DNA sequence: TGCAGTGCTCAGGACGGACCCCAAGAGACCCAGTACTTC.

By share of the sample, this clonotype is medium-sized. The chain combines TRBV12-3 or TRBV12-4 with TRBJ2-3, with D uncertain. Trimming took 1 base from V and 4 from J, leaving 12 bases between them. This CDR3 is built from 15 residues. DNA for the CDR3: TGTGCCAGCAGTTTAGTTTTTCGGACGGCAGATACGCAGTATTTT. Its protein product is CASSLVFRTADTQYF.

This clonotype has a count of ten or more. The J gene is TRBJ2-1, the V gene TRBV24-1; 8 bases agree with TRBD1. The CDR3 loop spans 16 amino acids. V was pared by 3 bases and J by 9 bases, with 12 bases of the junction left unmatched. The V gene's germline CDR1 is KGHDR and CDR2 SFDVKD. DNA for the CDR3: TGTGCCACCAGTGATCCCCACGCAGGGGGCCTAAGTGAGCAGTTCTTC. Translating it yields CATSDPHAGGLSEQFF.

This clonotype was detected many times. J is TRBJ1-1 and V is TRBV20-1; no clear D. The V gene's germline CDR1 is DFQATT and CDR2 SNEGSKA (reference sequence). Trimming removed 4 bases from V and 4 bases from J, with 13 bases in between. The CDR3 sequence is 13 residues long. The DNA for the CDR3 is TGCAGTGCTAACACCCCGCGTTCCACTGAAGCTTTCTTT. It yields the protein CSANTPRSTEAFF.

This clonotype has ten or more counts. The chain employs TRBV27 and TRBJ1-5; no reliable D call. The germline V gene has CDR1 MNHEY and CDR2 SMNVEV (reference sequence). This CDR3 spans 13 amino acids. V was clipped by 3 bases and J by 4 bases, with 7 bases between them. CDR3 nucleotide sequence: TGTGCCAGCAGTTTGATGAGAAATCAGCCCCAGCATTTT. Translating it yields CASSLMRNQPQHF.

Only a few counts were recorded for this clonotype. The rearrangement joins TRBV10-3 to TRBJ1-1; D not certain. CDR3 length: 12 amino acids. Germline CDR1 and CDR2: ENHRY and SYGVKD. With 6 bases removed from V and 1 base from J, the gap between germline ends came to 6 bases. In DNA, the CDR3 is TGTGCCATCAGCCAAGCGAACACTGAAGCTTTCTTT. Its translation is CAISQANTEAFF.

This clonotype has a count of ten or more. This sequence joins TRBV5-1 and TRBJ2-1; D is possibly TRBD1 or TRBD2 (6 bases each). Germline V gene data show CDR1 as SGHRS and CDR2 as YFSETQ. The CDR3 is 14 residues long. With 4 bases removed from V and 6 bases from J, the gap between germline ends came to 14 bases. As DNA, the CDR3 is TGCGCCAGCAGCCCAGCCGGGGGCGGCAATGAGCAGTTCTTC. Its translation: CASSPAGGGNEQFF.